These 19 T cell receptor beta chains were all obtained from the same sample, sequenced in a study of patients and donors after allogeneic stem cell transplantation. TCRdb used MiXCR to reprocess the RT-PCR reads, holding one entry per CDR3 protein. The sample contains 390,000 or so distinct CDR3 sequences, under 20% of which appear only once. The specimen sequenced was blood, either unsorted or a sorted T cell fraction (not recorded which). The source of these receptors is a human donor who was either an allogeneic HSCT recipient or a stem cell or donor lymphocyte infusion donor (not recorded which). It is not recorded whose cells these are; they may come from a transplant donor.

V gene TRBV6-5 combines with J gene TRBJ2-4; D gene ambiguous. The CDR3 consists of 18 residues. With 0 bases removed from V and 1 base from J, the gap between germline ends came to 16 bases. Germline V gives CDR1 MNHEY, CDR2 SVGAGI. CDR3 in DNA: TGTGCCAGCAGTTACTCGACCGGCTTCGTAATGGCCAAAAACATTCAGTACTTC. This encodes CASSYSTGFVMAKNIQYF.

This clonotype occurred a few times. This chain links TRBV5-1 with TRBJ1-2, with 9 bases aligning to TRBD1. The germline CDR1 and CDR2 sequences are SGHRS and YFSETQ. The CDR3 has 18 amino acids. Trimming cost V 6 bases and J 4 bases; bases outside gene matches: 19. CDR3 coding DNA: TGCGCCAGCAAAGTTTCTGGGACAGGGAGCACCTTTTTCTATGGCTACACCTTC. Translating it yields CASKVSGTGSTFFYGYTF.

The chain combines TRBV19 with TRBJ2-6; D is unclear. Germline-derived CDR1 and CDR2 are LNHDA and SQIVND (reference sequence). V lost 7 bases to trimming and J lost 0 bases, with 10 bases between them. The CDR3 has 15 residues. The CDR3 sequence is CASTYGSSGANVLTF. In nucleotides, the CDR3 is TGTGCCAGTACCTACGGCAGCTCTGGGGCCAACGTCCTGACTTTC.

This clonotype is categorized as medium-sized. The genes are TRBV29-1 and TRBJ2-1; TRBD2 matches 10 bases. With V trimmed by 3 bases and J by 9 bases, 8 bases remained unmatched. The CDR3 contains 14 residues. Germline V gives CDR1 SQVTM, CDR2 ANQGSEA. The CDR3 coding sequence is TGCAGCGTTGACAGGCTAGCGGGAGTAGGTGAGCAGTTCTTC. This gives the protein CSVDRLAGVGEQFF.

This clonotype was recorded many times. The chain carries TRBV12-3 or TRBV12-4 and TRBJ2-7; the D call may be TRBD1 or TRBD2 (5 bases each). V shed 3 bases and J shed 0 bases, with 6 bases lying between them. There are 13 residues in the CDR3. The CDR3 nucleotides are TGTGCCAGCAGTTTCGGGACCTCCTACGAGCAGTACTTC. Translated: CASSFGTSYEQYF.

This clonotype was seen a handful of times. The gene calls are TRBV27 and TRBJ2-1; D remains ambiguous. Deletions cut 5 bases from V and 7 bases from J, with 9 bases between. The CDR3 sequence is 12 residues long. Germline V gene data show CDR1 as MNHEY and CDR2 as SMNVEV (reference sequence). DNA of the CDR3: TGTGCCAGCAGTACAAAGGGAAATGAGCAGTTCTTC. Its protein is CASSTKGNEQFF.

The rearrangement uses TRBV27 and TRBJ2-5, with D perhaps assigned TRBD1 or TRBD2 (6 bases each). Between the trimmed V and J ends, which lost 2 bases and 5 bases, there was a span of 15 bases. Germline values: CDR1 MNHEY, CDR2 SMNVEV (reference sequence). CDR3 size: 15 residues. This CDR3 is CASSLLGGPGETQYF. Written as DNA, the CDR3 is TGTGCCAGCAGTTTACTTGGGGGGCCGGGGGAGACCCAGTACTTC.

This sequence joins TRBV30 and TRBJ1-1; D is possibly TRBD1 (5 bases). V was cut by 0 bases and J by 10 bases, with 6 bases left in between. The V gene's germline CDR1 is GTSNPN and CDR2 SVGIG (reference sequence). The CDR3 has 10 residues. The CDR3 protein is CAWSVGTAFF. CDR3 bases: TGTGCCTGGAGTGTCGGGACAGCTTTCTTT. Complete variable domain (other parts from reference TRBV30 and TRBJ1-1): SQTIHQWPATLVQPVGSPLSLECTVEGTSNPNLYWYRQAAGRGLQLLFYSVGIGQISSEVPQNLSASRPQDRQFILSSKKLLLSDSGFYLCAWSVGTAFFGQGTRLTVV.

This clonotype has just a few counts. V gene TRBV20-1 combines with J gene TRBJ2-7; D is perhaps TRBD1 (5 bases). V gave up 0 bases and J gave up 5 bases, with 14 bases separating them. Germline V gene sequence: CDR1 DFQATT, CDR2 SNEGSKA (reference sequence). The length of the CDR3 is 14 residues. CDR3 nucleotides: TGCAGTGCTAGAGAGGGGCGGCGAAGCGACGAGCAGTACTTC. Its translation: CSAREGRRSDEQYF.

V gene TRBV27 combines with J gene TRBJ1-1, with D possibly matching TRBD1 (5 bases). Germline lookup yields CDR1 MNHEY and CDR2 SMNVEV (reference sequence). The CDR3 totals 14 residues. The ends were cut back, 2 bases at V and 4 bases at J, with 11 bases in the middle. This chain's CDR3 is CASSLAGGSTEAFF. CDR3 DNA sequence: TGTGCCAGCAGTTTAGCGGGGGGGAGCACTGAAGCTTTCTTT.

This clonotype was counted only a few times. CDR3 bases: TGCGCCAGCAGCCAAGTTTGGGGGGGCCCCATTTCGTCGCAGTATTTT. This encodes CASSQVWGGPISSQYF. The V call is TRBV4-3, the J call TRBJ2-3; D is perhaps TRBD2 (7 bases). The CDR3 is made up of 16 amino acids. Trimming stripped 1 base from V and 10 bases from J, with 21 bases between. Germline V lookup: CDR1 LGHNA, CDR2 YSLEER.

In its sample, this clonotype was seen a few times. J is TRBJ2-3 and V is TRBV12-3 or TRBV12-4; 11 bases map to TRBD2. V shed 0 bases, J shed 4 bases, and the junction held 9 bases outside the gene matches. This CDR3 has 18 amino acids. Here the CDR3 reads CASSLATSGMRYADTQYF. DNA for the CDR3: TGTGCCAGCAGTTTAGCGACTAGCGGGATGAGGTATGCAGATACGCAGTATTTT.

The chain carries TRBV7-2 and TRBJ2-3; perhaps TRBD1 as D (6 bases). The CDR3 is made up of 13 amino acids. V was shortened by 5 bases and J by 13 bases, with 19 bases between the two germline ends. The germline V gene encodes CDR1 SGHTA and CDR2 FQGNSA. The CDR3 spells CASSPGLQGFKYF. DNA for the CDR3: TGTGCCAGCAGCCCGGGATTACAGGGATTTAAGTATTTT.

The CDR3 here is CSPLDGYYGYTF. The DNA for the CDR3 is TGCAGCCCATTGGACGGATACTATGGCTACACCTTC. This chain uses TRBV29-1 with TRBJ1-2; D is unresolved. This CDR3 spans 12 amino acids. Germline loops: CDR1 SQVTM, CDR2 ANQGSEA. The V and J ends lost 8 bases and 3 bases respectively, with 13 bases between them.

This clonotype was observed a few times. Here the CDR3 DNA reads TGTGCCACCAGCAGAGATGCTAGCGGCTATTCACTCTCCTACAATGAGCAGTTCTTC. Its translation: CATSRDASGYSLSYNEQFF. The V and J genes are TRBV15 and TRBJ2-1; 7 nucleotides align to TRBD2. This CDR3 has 19 residues. CDR1 and CDR2 from the germline V gene are LNHNV and YYDKDF (reference sequence). The V and J ends lost 0 bases and 0 bases, in that order; junction bases with no gene match: 11.

This clonotype was detected only a few times. The chain combines TRBV6-2 or TRBV6-3 with TRBJ2-2; 7 nucleotides align to TRBD2. This CDR3 region has 16 residues. The germline CDR1 and CDR2 sequences are MNHEY and SVGEGT. The ends lost 2 bases at V and 2 bases at J; junction bases unmatched: 5. CDR3 in DNA: TGTGCCAGCAGTTACCAAACTAGCGCTAACACCGGGGAGCTGTTTTTT. It specifies CASSYQTSANTGELFF.

In its sample, this clonotype was seen many times. The rearrangement uses TRBV10-2 and TRBJ2-7; possible D gene TRBD1, 5 bases. The CDR3 loop spans 13 amino acids. Germline CDR1 is WSHSY and CDR2 is SAAADI. Trimming pared 5 bases from V and 0 bases from J, leaving 8 bases between. The CDR3 region is CASSPGPSYEQYF. The CDR3, as DNA: TGCGCCAGCAGTCCAGGGCCCTCCTACGAGCAGTACTTC.

This clonotype was counted ten times or more. This sequence joins TRBV5-1 and TRBJ2-2; D gene uncertain. The CDR3 runs 15 residues. V dropped 2 bases and J dropped 5 bases, with 13 bases sitting between them. Germline V CDR1 and CDR2: SGHRS, YFSETQ. The CDR3 DNA sequence: TGCGCCAGCAGCTTTGGTAGTACGAGGACCGGGGAGCTGTTTTTT. It translates to CASSFGSTRTGELFF.

This clonotype has just one count. The junction shows a germline mismatch at one end, possibly a read error. The chain couples TRBV10-3 to TRBJ1-2; 8 bases line up with TRBD1. Germline CDR1 reads ENHRY; CDR2 reads SYGVKD. The CDR3 has 13 residues. The chain's CDR3 is CAIRPDRVDGYTF. For the CDR3, the DNA is TGTGCCATCAGACCGGACAGGGTAGATGGGTACACCTTC.